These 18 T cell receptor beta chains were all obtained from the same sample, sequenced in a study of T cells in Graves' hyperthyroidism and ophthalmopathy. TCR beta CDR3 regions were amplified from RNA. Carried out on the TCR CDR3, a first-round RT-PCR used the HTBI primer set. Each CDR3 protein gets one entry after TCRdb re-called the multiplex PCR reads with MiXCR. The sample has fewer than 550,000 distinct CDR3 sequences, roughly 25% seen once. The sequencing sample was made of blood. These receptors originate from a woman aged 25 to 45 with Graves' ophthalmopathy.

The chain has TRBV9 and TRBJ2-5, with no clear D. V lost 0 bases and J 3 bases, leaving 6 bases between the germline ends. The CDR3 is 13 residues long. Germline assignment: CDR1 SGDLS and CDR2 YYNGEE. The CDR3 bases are TGTGCCAGCAGCGTAGGGTTTGAAGAGACCCAGTACTTC. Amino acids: CASSVGFEETQYF.

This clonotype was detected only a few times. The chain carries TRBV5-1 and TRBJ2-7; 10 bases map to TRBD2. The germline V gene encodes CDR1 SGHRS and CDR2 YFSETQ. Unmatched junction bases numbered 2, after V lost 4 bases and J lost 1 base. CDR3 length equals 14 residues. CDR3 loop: CASSGLADSYEQYF. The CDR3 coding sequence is TGCGCCAGCAGCGGACTAGCGGATTCCTACGAGCAGTACTTC.

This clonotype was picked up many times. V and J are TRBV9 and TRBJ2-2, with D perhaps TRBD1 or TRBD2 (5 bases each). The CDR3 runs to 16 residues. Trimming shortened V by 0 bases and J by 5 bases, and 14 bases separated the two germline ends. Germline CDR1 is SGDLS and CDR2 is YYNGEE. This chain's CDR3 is CASSVGGRRSTGELFF. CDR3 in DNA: TGTGCCAGCAGCGTAGGGGGGAGACGCTCAACCGGGGAGCTGTTTTTT. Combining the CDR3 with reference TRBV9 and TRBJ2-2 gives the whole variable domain DSGVTQTPKHLITATGQRVTLRCSPRSGDLSVYWYQQSLDQGLQFLIQYYNGEERAKGNILERFSAQQFPDLHSELNLSSLELGDSALYFCASSVGGRRSTGELFFGEGSRLTVL.

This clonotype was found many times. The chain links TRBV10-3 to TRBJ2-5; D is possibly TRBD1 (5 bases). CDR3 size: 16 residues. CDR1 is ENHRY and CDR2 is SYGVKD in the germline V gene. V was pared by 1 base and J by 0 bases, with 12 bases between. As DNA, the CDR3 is TGTGCCATCAGTGAGTTCCACAGGCCAAACCAAGAGACCCAGTACTTC. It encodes CAISEFHRPNQETQYF.

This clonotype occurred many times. In DNA, the CDR3 is TGTGCCAGCAGCCAGCCCTCGGTCGGGAACACTGAAGCTTTCTTT. This gives the protein CASSQPSVGNTEAFF. The chain joins TRBV28 to TRBJ1-1, with D unresolved. Germline assignment: CDR1 MDHEN and CDR2 SYDVKM. The CDR3 runs to 15 residues. V lost 6 bases and J lost 1, with 15 bases in between.

In nucleotides, the CDR3 is TGTGCCAGCAAGGCCAATGCCTATAGCAATCAGCCCCAGCATTTT. As protein: CASKANAYSNQPQHF. The rearrangement links TRBV6-1 to TRBJ1-5; D not resolved. The CDR3 totals 15 residues. The V end lost 7 bases, the J end lost 0 bases, and 13 bases lay between the germline ends. The germline CDR1 and CDR2 sequences are MNHNS and SASEGT.

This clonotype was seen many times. In DNA, the CDR3 is TGTGCCAGCAGCCTACGACAGCTAAACATTCAGTACTTC. It codes for CASSLRQLNIQYF. This rearrangement joins TRBV7-2 to TRBJ2-4; possibly TRBD1 for D (5 bases). This CDR3 is built from 13 residues. Germline assignment: CDR1 SGHTA and CDR2 FQGNSA. With 5 bases removed from V and 6 bases from J, the gap between germline ends came to 11 bases. The full variable domain, its missing parts supplied by reference TRBV7-2 and TRBJ2-4, is GAGVSQSPSNKVTEKGKDVELRCDPISGHTALYWYRQSLGQGLEFLIYFQGNSAPDKSGLPSDRFSAERTGGSVSTLTIQRTQQEDSAVYLCASSLRQLNIQYFGAGTRLSVL.

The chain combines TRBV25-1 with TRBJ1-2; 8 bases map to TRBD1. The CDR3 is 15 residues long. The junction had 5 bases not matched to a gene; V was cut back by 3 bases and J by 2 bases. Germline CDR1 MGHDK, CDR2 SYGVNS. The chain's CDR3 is CASSDQGAINYGYTF. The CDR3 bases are TGTGCCAGCAGTGACCAGGGGGCTATAAACTATGGCTACACCTTC.

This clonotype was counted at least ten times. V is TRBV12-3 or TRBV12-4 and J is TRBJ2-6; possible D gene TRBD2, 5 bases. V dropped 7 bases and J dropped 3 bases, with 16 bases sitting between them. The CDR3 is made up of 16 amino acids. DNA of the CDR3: TGTGCCAGCACCGGGGAATTGGGGTTTGGGGCCAACGTCCTGACTTTC. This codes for CASTGELGFGANVLTF.

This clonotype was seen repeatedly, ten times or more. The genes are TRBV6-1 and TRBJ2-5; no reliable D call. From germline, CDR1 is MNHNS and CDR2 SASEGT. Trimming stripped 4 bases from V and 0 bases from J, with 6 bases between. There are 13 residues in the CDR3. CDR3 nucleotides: TGTGCCAGCAGTGTACCTAACCAAGAGACCCAGTACTTC. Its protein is CASSVPNQETQYF.

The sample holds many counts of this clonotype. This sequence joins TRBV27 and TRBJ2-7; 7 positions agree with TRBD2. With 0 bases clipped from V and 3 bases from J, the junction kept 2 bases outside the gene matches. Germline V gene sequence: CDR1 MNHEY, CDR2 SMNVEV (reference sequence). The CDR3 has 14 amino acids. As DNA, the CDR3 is TGTGCCAGCAGTTTATCAGCGGGGTTCTACGAGCAGTACTTC. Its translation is CASSLSAGFYEQYF.

DNA of the CDR3: TGTGCCAGCAGTAGAAGGGCGGTTGTCTACGAGCAGTACTTC. Protein product: CASSRRAVVYEQYF. The chain is built from TRBV27 and TRBJ2-7; no definite D call. The CDR3 is made up of 14 amino acids. The V gene's germline CDR1 is MNHEY and CDR2 SMNVEV (reference sequence). The V end was cut by 5 bases, the J end by 3 bases, with 14 bases between.

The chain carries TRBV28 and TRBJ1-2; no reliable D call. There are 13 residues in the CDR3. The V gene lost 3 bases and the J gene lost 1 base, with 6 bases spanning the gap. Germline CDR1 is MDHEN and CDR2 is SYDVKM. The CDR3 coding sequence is TGTGCCAGCAGTTTCACAAGTAACTATGGCTACACCTTC. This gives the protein CASSFTSNYGYTF.

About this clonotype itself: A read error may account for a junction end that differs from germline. In nucleotides, the CDR3 is TGCACCAGCAGCCAAGAGACTCCGCCCTACGAGCAGTACTTC. Residues: CTSSQETPPYEQYF. The chain recombines TRBV4-1 with TRBJ2-7; D unresolved. CDR1 and CDR2 from the germline V gene are MGHRA and YSYEKL. This CDR3 has 14 amino acids.

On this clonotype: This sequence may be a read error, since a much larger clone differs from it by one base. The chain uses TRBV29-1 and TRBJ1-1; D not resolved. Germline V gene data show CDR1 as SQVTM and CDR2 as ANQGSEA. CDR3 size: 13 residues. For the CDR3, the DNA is TGCAGCGTTGATAACAGCATGAACACTGAAGCTTGCTTT. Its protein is CSVDNSMNTEACF.

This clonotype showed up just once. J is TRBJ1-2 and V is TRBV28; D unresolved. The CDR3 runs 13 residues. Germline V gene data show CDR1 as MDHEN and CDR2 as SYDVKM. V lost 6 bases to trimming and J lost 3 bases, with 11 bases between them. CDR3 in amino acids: CASRTSNDYGYTF. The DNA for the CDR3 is TGTGCCAGCAGAACAAGTAACGACTATGGCTACACCTTC.

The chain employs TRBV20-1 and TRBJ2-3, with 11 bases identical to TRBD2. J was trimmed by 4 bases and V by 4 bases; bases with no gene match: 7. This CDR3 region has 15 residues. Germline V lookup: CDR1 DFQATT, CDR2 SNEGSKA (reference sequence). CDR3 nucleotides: TGCAGTGCTAAACTAGCGGGAGAGGTTTCAGATACGCAGTATTTT. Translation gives CSAKLAGEVSDTQYF.

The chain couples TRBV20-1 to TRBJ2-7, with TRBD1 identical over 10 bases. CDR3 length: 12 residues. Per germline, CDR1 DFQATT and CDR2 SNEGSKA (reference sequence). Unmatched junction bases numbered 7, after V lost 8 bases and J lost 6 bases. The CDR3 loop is CSSNRDRGEQYF. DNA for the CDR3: TGCAGTTCAAATCGGGACAGGGGCGAGCAGTACTTC.